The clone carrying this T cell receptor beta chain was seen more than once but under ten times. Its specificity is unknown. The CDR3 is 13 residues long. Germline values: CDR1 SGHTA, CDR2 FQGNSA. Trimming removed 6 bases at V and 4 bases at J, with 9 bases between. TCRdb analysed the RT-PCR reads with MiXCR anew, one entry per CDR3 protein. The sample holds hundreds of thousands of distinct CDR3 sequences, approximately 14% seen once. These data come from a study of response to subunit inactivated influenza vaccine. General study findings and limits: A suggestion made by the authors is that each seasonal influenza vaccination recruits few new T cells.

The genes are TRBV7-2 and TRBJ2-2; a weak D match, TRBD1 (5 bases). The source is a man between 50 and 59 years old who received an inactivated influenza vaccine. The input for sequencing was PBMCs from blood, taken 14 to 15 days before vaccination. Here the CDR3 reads CASSRQRTGELFF. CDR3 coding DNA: TGTGCCAGCAGTCGACAGCGCACCGGGGAGCTGTTTTTT.